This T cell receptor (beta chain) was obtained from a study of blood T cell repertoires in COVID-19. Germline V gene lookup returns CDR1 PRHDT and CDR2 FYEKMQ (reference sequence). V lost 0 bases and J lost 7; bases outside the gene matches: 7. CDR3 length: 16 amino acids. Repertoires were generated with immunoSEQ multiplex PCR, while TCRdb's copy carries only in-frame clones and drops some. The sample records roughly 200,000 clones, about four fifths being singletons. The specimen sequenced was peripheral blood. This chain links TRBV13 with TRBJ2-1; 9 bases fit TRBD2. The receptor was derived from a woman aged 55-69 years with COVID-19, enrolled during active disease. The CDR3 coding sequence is TGTGCCAGCAGCTTAGGTCGCGGGAGGGCTGATAATGAGCAGTTCTTC. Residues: CASSLGRGRADNEQFF.